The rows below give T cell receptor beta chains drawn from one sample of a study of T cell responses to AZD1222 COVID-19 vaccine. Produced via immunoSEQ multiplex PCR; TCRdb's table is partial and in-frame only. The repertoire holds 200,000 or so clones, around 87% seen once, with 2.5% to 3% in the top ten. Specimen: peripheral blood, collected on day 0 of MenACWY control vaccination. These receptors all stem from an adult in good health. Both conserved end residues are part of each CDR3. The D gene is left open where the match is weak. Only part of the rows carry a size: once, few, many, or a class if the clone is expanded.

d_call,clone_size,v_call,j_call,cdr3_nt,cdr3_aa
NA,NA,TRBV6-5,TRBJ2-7,TGTGCCAGCAGTTACTTCGGGGGCGAGCAGTACTTC,CASSYFGGEQYF
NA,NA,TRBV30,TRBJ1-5,TGTGCCTGGAGTGCCGGTAGCAATCAGCCCCAGCATTTT,CAWSAGSNQPQHF
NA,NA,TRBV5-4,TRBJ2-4,TGTGCCAGCAGCAGACAGGCATCGGAAAACATTCAGTACTTC,CASSRQASENIQYF
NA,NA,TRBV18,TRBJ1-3,TGTGCCAGCTCGCCCAGCATGTCGGGATCTGGAAACACCATATATTTT,CASSPSMSGSGNTIYF
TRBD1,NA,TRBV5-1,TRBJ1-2,TGCGCCAGCAGCTTGACTGCACAGGGGAACTATGGCTACACCTTC,CASSLTAQGNYGYTF
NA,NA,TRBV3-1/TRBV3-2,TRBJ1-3,TGTGCCAGCAGCCAAAAATCGGCAGGCTCTGGAAACACCATATATTTT,CASSQKSAGSGNTIYF
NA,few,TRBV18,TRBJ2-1,TGTGCCAGCTCACAACAGGGCCTGGGGGGCTACAATGAGCAGTTCTTC,CASSQQGLGGYNEQFF
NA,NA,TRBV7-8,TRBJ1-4,TGTGCCAGCAGCCCCGCCAGGCGGGGGTTGCAAACTAATGAAAAACTGTTTTTT,CASSPARRGLQTNEKLFF
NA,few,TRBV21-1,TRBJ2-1,TGTGCCAGCAGCGACTTCCGGGACAGGGGGACTAGCGGGCGGTACAATGAGCAGTTCTTC,CASSDFRDRGTSGRYNEQFF
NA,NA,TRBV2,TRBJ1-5,TGTGCCAGCAGTGAGGAGTTTCGCAATCAGCCCCAGCATTTT,CASSEEFRNQPQHF
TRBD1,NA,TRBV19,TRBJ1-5,TGTGCCAGTAGTACCCCGGGACAGGGTTTGGATCAGCCCCAGCATTTT,CASSTPGQGLDQPQHF
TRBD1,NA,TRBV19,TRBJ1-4,TGTGCCAGTAGTATACAGGGGGCGACTAATGAAAAACTGTTTTTT,CASSIQGATNEKLFF
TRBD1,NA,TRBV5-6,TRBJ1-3,TGTGCCAGCAGCTTGCGCGGGACAGGCTCTGGAAACACCATATATTTT,CASSLRGTGSGNTIYF
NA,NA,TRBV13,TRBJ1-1,TGTGCCAGCAGCTTAGTAGGGGGGCGCGGGTACACTGAAGCTTTCTTT,CASSLVGGRGYTEAFF
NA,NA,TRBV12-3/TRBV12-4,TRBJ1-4,TGTGCCAGCAGGGCTGCAACTAATGAAAAACTGTTTTTT,CASRAATNEKLFF
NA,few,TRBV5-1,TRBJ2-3,TGCGCCAGCAGCTTGGAGGTGTCGACAGATACGCAGTATTTT,CASSLEVSTDTQYF
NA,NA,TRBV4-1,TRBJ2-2,TGCGCCAGCAGCCAAGGGGCAGGGGGGACCGGGGAGCTGTTTTTT,CASSQGAGGTGELFF
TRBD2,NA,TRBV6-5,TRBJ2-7,TGTGCCAGCACAGGACTAGCGGCCATGTACTACGAGCAGTACTTC,CASTGLAAMYYEQYF
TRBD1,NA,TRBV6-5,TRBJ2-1,TGTGCCAGCAGTTATCGGGGACAGGGGGGTGAGCAGTTCTTC,CASSYRGQGGEQFF
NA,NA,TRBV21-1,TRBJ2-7,TGTGCCAGCAGCTCACAGGGGGTCGAGCAGTACTTC,CASSSQGVEQYF
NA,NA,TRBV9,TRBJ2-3,TGTGCCAGCAGCGTAGAGGGTCCCGCCACAGATACGCAGTATTTT,CASSVEGPATDTQYF
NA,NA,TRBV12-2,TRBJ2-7,TGTGCAAGTCGCTTAGTCCAGGACAGGCGGATCGAGCAGTACTTC,CASRLVQDRRIEQYF
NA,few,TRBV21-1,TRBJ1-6,TGTGCCAGCAGCAATTCCATCAATAATTCACCCCTCCACTTT,CASSNSINNSPLHF
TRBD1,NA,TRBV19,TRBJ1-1,TGTGCCAGTAGTAATGGACAGGGCCCCTTCAGGACTGAAGCTTTCTTT,CASSNGQGPFRTEAFF
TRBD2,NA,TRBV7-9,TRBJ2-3,TGTGCCAGTAGTTTTAGCGGGGGCCGAGATACGCAGTATTTT,CASSFSGGRDTQYF
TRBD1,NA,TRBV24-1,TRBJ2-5,TGTGCCACCAGTGATAAGGGACAGGGACGCGAGACCCAGTACTTC,CATSDKGQGRETQYF
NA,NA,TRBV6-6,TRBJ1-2,TGTGCCAGCACCCACAGCTATGGCTACACCTTC,CASTHSYGYTF
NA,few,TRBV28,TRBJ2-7,TGTGCCAGCAGTTCCCCACGGGCGCCGATCACCTACGAGCAGTACTTC,CASSSPRAPITYEQYF
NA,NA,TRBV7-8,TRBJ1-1,TGTGCCAGCAGCATAGCGGGTGGCACTGAAGCTTTCTTT,CASSIAGGTEAFF
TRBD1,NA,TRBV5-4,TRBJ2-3,TGTGCCAGCAGCTTGGCCGGGACAGGGAGCACAGATACGCAGTATTTT,CASSLAGTGSTDTQYF
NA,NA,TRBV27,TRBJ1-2,TGTGCCAGCAGTCCCCGGCAGGGGCGAGGCTACACCTTC,CASSPRQGRGYTF
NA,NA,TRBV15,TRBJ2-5,TGTGCCACCAGCAGAGAGATGAGGTTGGAGACCCAGTACTTC,CATSREMRLETQYF
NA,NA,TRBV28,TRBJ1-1,TGTGCCAGCAGGCGGGTGGAAGCTTTCTTT,CASRRVEAFF
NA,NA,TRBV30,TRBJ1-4,TGTGCCTGGAGTGTAAAAGCTGGTAATGAAAAACTGTTTTTT,CAWSVKAGNEKLFF
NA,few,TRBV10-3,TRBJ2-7,TGTGCCATCAGTACCCGCTTGGGGATACTCTCCTACGAGCAGTACTTC,CAISTRLGILSYEQYF
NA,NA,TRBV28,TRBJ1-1,TGTGCCAGCAGTCGACGGTACACTGAAGCTTTCTTT,CASSRRYTEAFF
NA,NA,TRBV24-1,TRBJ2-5,TGTGCCACCAGTGACCGGCAAACAGGGCCTCTAGAGACCCAGTACTTC,CATSDRQTGPLETQYF
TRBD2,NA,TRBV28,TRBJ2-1,TGTGCCAGCAGGGGGGGACTAGCGGGAGGACCCGAGCAGTTCTTC,CASRGGLAGGPEQFF
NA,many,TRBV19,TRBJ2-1,TGTGCCAGTAGTATAGTAGCTAGGCAGTCGAGCTCCTACAATGAGCAGTTCTTC,CASSIVARQSSSYNEQFF